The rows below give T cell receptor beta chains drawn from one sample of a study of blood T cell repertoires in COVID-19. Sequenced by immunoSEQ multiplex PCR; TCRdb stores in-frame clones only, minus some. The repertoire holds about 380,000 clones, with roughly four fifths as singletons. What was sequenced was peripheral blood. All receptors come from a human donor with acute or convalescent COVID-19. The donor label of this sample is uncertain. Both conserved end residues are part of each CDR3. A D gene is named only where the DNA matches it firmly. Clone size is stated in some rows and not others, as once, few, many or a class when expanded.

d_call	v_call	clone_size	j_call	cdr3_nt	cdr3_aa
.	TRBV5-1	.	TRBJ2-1	TGCGCCAGCAGCTTGGCGGGACTCCTCGGCGATGAGCAGTTCTTC	CASSLAGLLGDEQFF
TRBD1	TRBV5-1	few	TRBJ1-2	TGCGCCAGCAGCCTAACAGGGGCAGGGGAAGATGGCTACACCTTC	CASSLTGAGEDGYTF
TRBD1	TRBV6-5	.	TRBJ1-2	TGTGCCAGCAGAGGACAGGGGCTATCGAACTATGGCTACACCTTC	CASRGQGLSNYGYTF
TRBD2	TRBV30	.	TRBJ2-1	TGTGCCTGCGGGTTAGCGGGGGGATTTGAGCAGTTCTTC	CACGLAGGFEQFF
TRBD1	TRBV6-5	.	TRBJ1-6	TGTGCCAGCAGTCGGACAGGGATCCCTCTCCACTTT	CASSRTGIPLHF
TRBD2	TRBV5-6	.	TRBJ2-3	TGTGCCAGCAAAGTGAGGGGACTAGCGGGAGGGCCTACGCAGTATTTT	CASKVRGLAGGPTQYF
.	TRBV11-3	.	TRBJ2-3	TGTGCCAGCAGCTGGGGGCAATCCGGCACAGATACGCAGTATTTT	CASSWGQSGTDTQYF
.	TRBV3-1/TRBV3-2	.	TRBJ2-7	TGTGCCAGCAGCCGACAGAACTCCTACGAGCAGTACTTC	CASSRQNSYEQYF
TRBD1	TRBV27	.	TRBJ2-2	TGTGCCAGCAGTCAAACCCCCGGACAGGTGTACACCGGGGAGCTGTTTTTT	CASSQTPGQVYTGELFF
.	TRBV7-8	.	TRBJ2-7	TGTGCCAGCAGCCTACGACAGAGCTCCTACGAGCAGTACTTC	CASSLRQSSYEQYF
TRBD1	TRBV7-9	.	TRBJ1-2	TGTGCCAGCAGCGAACACGGACAGGTCGGTGGCTACACCTTC	CASSEHGQVGGYTF
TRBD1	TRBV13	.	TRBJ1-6	TGTGCCAGCAGCCCGACCCGGACAGGAAGATATAATTCACCCCTCCACTTT	CASSPTRTGRYNSPLHF
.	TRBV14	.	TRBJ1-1	TGTGCCAGCAGCCAAGGACCGCGGGCTTTCTTT	CASSQGPRAFF
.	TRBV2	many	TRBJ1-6	TGTGCCAGCAGTGACGAGACAGGAAGGTCACCCCTCCACTTT	CASSDETGRSPLHF
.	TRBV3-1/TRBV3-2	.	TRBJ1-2	TGTGCCAGCAGTCCTGGGGGGGCCTATGGCTACACCTTC	CASSPGGAYGYTF
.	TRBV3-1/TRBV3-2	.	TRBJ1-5	TGTGCCAGCAGCCAAGAAGGCAGCGTCCAGCCCCAGCATTTT	CASSQEGSVQPQHF
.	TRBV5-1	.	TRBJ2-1	TGCGCCAGCAGAACCAGCAATGAGCAGTTCTTC	CASRTSNEQFF
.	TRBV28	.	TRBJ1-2	TGTGCCAGCAGGGCAAGAGGGGGAGGCTACACCTTC	CASRARGGGYTF
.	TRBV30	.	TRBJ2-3	TGTGCCTGGATAGTCAGGGAGGGGGTTAGGGATACGCAGTATTTT	CAWIVREGVRDTQYF
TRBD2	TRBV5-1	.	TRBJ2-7	TGCGCCAGCAGCTCGGGACTAGGCCATGACGAGCAGTACTTC	CASSSGLGHDEQYF
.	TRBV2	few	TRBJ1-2	TGTGCCAGCAGTGAACCCCTGAAGAACCGGGGCTACACCTTC	CASSEPLKNRGYTF
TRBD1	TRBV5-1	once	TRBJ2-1	TGCGCCAGCAGCTTGGTACAGGGGTCTTACAATGAGCAGTTCTTC	CASSLVQGSYNEQFF
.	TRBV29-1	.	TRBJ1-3	TGCAGCGTCCTGTCGGGAACTGGAAACACCATATATTTT	CSVLSGTGNTIYF
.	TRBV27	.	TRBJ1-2	TGTGCCAGCAGGCGGGGGTTAGCTAACTATGGCTACACCTTC	CASRRGLANYGYTF
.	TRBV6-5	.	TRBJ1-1	TGTGCCAGCAGTTTCGGTGACACTGAAGCTTTCTTT	CASSFGDTEAFF
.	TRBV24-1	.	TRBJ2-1	TGTGCCACCAGTGACGCGCGAGGGAGCTCCTACAATGAGCAGTTCTTC	CATSDARGSSYNEQFF
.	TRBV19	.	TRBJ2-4	TGTGCCAGTAGTAATTCGCCTAGCGCTTCAAACATTCAGTACTTC	CASSNSPSASNIQYF
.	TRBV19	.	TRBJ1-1	TGTGCCAGTAGTCACCAATCGGGGAACACTGAAGCTTTCTTT	CASSHQSGNTEAFF
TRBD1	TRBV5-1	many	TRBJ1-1	TGCGCCAGCAGGGATGGGACAGGGGGGACTGAAGCTTTCTTT	CASRDGTGGTEAFF